Following are 32 T cell receptor beta chains from one sample sequenced in a study of cytomegalovirus exposure and HLA in healthy donors. The PCR used 60 Vbeta and 13 Jbeta primers. Some clones are missing from TCRdb's copy, which holds only in-frame ones; the method was immunoSEQ multiplex PCR. The repertoire holds roughly 90,000 clones, approximately 80% seen once, with around 3.7% in the top ten. Sequencing was carried out using PBMCs. These receptors were obtained from a young man in good health and CMV-seropositive.

This clone has just a few counts. V gene TRBV5-1 combines with J gene TRBJ1-4; D is undetermined. Germline-derived CDR1 and CDR2 are SGHRS and YFSETQ. V was pared by 0 bases and J by 0 bases, with 3 bases between. This CDR3 comprises 14 residues. CDR3 bases: TGCGCCAGCAGCTTGGCAGCAACTAATGAAAAACTGTTTTTT. Translating gives CASSLAATNEKLFF.

This clone was seen once. The V call is TRBV20-1, the J call TRBJ2-7; D is unclear. Germline V gene lookup returns CDR1 DFQATT and CDR2 SNEGSKA (reference sequence). This CDR3 has 11 amino acids. V was cut by 8 bases and J by 4 bases, with 12 bases left in between. The CDR3 protein is CSTLVPYEQYF. As DNA, the CDR3 is TGCAGTACCCTAGTTCCTTACGAGCAGTACTTC.

The chain couples TRBV28 to TRBJ2-2, with TRBD1 identical over 8 bases. Trimming removed 10 bases from V and 1 base from J; junction bases left unmatched: 2. CDR1 MDHEN and CDR2 SYDVKM come from the germline V gene. This CDR3 region has 13 residues. In nucleotides, the CDR3 is TGTGCCACGGGACAGGAGAACACCGGGGAGCTGTTTTTT. It specifies CATGQENTGELFF.

The chain carries TRBV10-3 and TRBJ2-1, with TRBD2 as a possible D gene (5 bases). V lost 5 bases to trimming and J lost 5 bases, with 10 bases between them. Germline CDR1 reads ENHRY; CDR2 reads SYGVKD. The CDR3 is made up of 13 amino acids. The CDR3 here is CAISLRADNEQFF. The DNA of the CDR3 is TGTGCCATCAGTCTCAGAGCGGACAATGAGCAGTTCTTC.

The chain joins TRBV5-1 to TRBJ2-1; D possibly corresponds to TRBD2 (6 bases). This CDR3 has 15 amino acids. The ends were cut back, 2 bases at V and 0 bases at J, with 9 bases in the middle. Germline CDR1 is SGHRS and CDR2 is YFSETQ. This chain's CDR3 is CASSLSGLSYNEQFF. The DNA of the CDR3 is TGCGCCAGCAGCTTATCGGGACTCTCCTACAATGAGCAGTTCTTC.

The chain recombines TRBV21-1 with TRBJ2-5; TRBD1 was called by the table and not checked on the DNA. TRBV21-1 is a pseudogene locus. CDR3 length equals 18 residues. The CDR3 DNA is TGTGCCAGCAGCAAAGGCATGCGAGGGGACAGGCCCCAAGAGACCCAGTACTTC. Amino acids: CASSKGMRGDRPQETQYF.

The chain couples TRBV5-1 to TRBJ2-7; 7 positions match TRBD1. The CDR3 length is 15 residues. Germline V gene data show CDR1 as SGHRS and CDR2 as YFSETQ. V was clipped by 0 bases and J by 3 bases; unmatched bases: 6. The CDR3 DNA sequence: TGCGCCAGCAGCTTGGAGGCAGGGGGAAGCTACGAGCAGTACTTC. Translation: CASSLEAGGSYEQYF. The variable domain in full, completed from reference TRBV5-1 and TRBJ2-7, reads KAGVTQTPRYLIKTRGQQVTLSCSPISGHRSVSWYQQTPGQGLQFLFEYFSETQRNKGNFPGRFSGRQFSNSRSEMNVSTLELGDSALYLCASSLEAGGSYEQYFGPGTRLTVT.

This clone turned up a few times. The genes are TRBV7-8 and TRBJ2-7; 7 positions agree with TRBD1. With V trimmed by 1 base and J by 3 bases, 3 bases remained unmatched. The germline gives CDR1 SGHVS, CDR2 FQNEAQ. CDR3 length: 14 residues. Here the CDR3 reads CASSLGDRDYEQYF. The CDR3 nucleotides are TGTGCCAGCAGCTTAGGTGACAGGGACTACGAGCAGTACTTC.

The chain couples TRBV18 to TRBJ2-5; 9 bases match TRBD1. From germline, CDR1 is KGHSH and CDR2 LQKENI. This CDR3 contains 15 residues. The V and J ends lost 5 bases and 1 base, in that order; junction bases with no gene match: 5. The DNA of the CDR3 is TGTGCCAGCTCATCGGGACAGGGAGGCCAAGAGACCCAGTACTTC. This codes for CASSSGQGGQETQYF.

The rearrangement links TRBV4-1 to TRBJ2-7; TRBD2 matches at 12 bases. The CDR3 runs 20 residues. V shed 0 bases and J 2 bases; nucleotides not matched to a gene: 14. Germline assignment: CDR1 MGHRA and CDR2 YSYEKL. In DNA, the CDR3 is TGCGCCAGCAGCCAAGATCCGCGTCTAGCGGGAGGGAAAGATCCCTACGAGCAGTACTTC. Amino acid sequence: CASSQDPRLAGGKDPYEQYF.

This clone showed up just once. The chain has TRBV11-2 and TRBJ1-1; D is ambiguous. Germline V gene lookup returns CDR1 SGHAT and CDR2 FQNNGV. V lost 2 bases and J lost 0, with 7 bases in between. The CDR3 covers 14 residues. The CDR3: CASSLRRMNTEAFF. The CDR3 region has the DNA TGTGCCAGCAGCTTAAGGCGGATGAACACTGAAGCTTTCTTT.

The chain has TRBV14 and TRBJ2-5, with 8 positions matching TRBD2. The CDR3 totals 15 residues. J gave up 4 bases and V 6 bases, and 10 bases lay outside the gene matches. Germline V gene lookup returns CDR1 SGHDN and CDR2 FVKESK. The CDR3 DNA sequence: TGTGCCAGCAGGTCGAGACCGGGAGGGCCAGAGACCCAGTACTTC. This translates into CASRSRPGGPETQYF.

The genes are TRBV9 and TRBJ2-3; a weak D match, TRBD1 (5 bases). The CDR3 contains 16 residues. Germline CDR1 is SGDLS and CDR2 is YYNGEE. V lost 7 bases and J lost 1, with 19 bases in between. In nucleotides, the CDR3 is TGTGCCAGCGAAGGAATCAGGGCCCAGGGCACAGATACGCAGTATTTT. Translated, it gives CASEGIRAQGTDTQYF.

The V call is TRBV14, the J call TRBJ2-5; the D gene is possibly TRBD2 (5 bases). The CDR3 sequence is 15 residues long. The germline gives CDR1 SGHDN, CDR2 FVKESK. V gave up 0 bases and J gave up 4 bases, with 12 bases separating them. The CDR3 is CASSQDFLAGETQYF. The DNA of the CDR3 is TGTGCCAGCAGCCAAGACTTCCTAGCAGGAGAGACCCAGTACTTC. Full variable domain (missing parts from reference TRBV14 and TRBJ2-5): EAGVTQFPSHSVIEKGQTVTLRCDPISGHDNLYWYRRVMGKEIKFLLHFVKESKQDESGMPNNRFLAERTGGTYSTLKVQPAELEDSGVYFCASSQDFLAGETQYFGPGTRLLVL.

This chain joins TRBV28 and TRBJ1-6; 7 nucleotides agree with TRBD1. The CDR3 is made up of 14 amino acids. V was clipped by 10 bases and J by 8 bases; unmatched bases: 11. The germline V gene has CDR1 MDHEN and CDR2 SYDVKM. DNA for the CDR3: TGTGCCATAAGGACAGGATTTTTGGATTCACCCCTCCACTTT. It specifies CAIRTGFLDSPLHF. Supplemented by reference TRBV28 and TRBJ1-6, the full variable domain reads DVKVTQSSRYLVKRTGEKVFLECVQDMDHENMFWYRQDPGLGLRLIYFSYDVKMKEKGDIPEGYSVSREKKERFSLILESASTNQTSMYLCAIRTGFLDSPLHFGNGTRLTVT.

This clone turned up a few times. Other DNA sequences in this sample translate to the same CDR3. This chain uses TRBV15 with TRBJ2-7; 9 positions match TRBD2. This CDR3 has 13 residues. Trimming at V came to 3 bases and at J to 6 bases, leaving 3 bases not matched to a gene. Germline assignment: CDR1 LNHNV and CDR2 YYDKDF (reference sequence). The CDR3 here is CATSSGLAREQYF. Written as DNA, the CDR3 is TGTGCCACCAGCAGCGGACTAGCGCGCGAGCAGTACTTC.

This clone was detected many times. The chain recombines TRBV6-6 with TRBJ1-5, with D possibly TRBD1 on 6 matching bases. Trimming took off 5 bases at V and 1 base at J, with 15 bases between the two ends. Per germline, CDR1 MNHNY and CDR2 SVGAGI (reference sequence). The CDR3 runs 16 residues. The CDR3 loop is CASSPTLGQSNQPQHF. DNA for the CDR3: TGTGCCAGCAGTCCCACCCTCGGACAGAGCAATCAGCCCCAGCATTTT.

The V gene is TRBV18, the J gene TRBJ2-1; TRBD1 matches at 12 bases. The CDR3 contains 15 residues. The V gene end was trimmed by 0 bases and the J gene end by 8 bases; junction bases not matched to a gene: 2. Per germline, CDR1 KGHSH and CDR2 LQKENI. The CDR3 sequence is CASSPPGQGAHEQFF. The CDR3 region has the DNA TGTGCCAGCTCACCACCGGGACAGGGGGCGCATGAGCAGTTCTTC.

The chain joins TRBV7-2 to TRBJ2-7, with D maybe TRBD2 (5 bases). Trimming shortened V by 5 bases and J by 0 bases, and 14 bases separated the two germline ends. The CDR3 extends over 15 amino acids. CDR1 SGHTA and CDR2 FQGNSA come from the germline V gene. CDR3 loop: CASSAISVSSYEQYF. The DNA for the CDR3 is TGTGCCAGCAGCGCCATTAGCGTGAGCTCCTACGAGCAGTACTTC.

The genes are TRBV7-6 and TRBJ2-3, with 7 bases fitting TRBD2. The J segment lost 1 base and the V segment lost 5 bases, leaving 9 bases of the junction unmatched. In germline, CDR1 is SGHVS, CDR2 FNYEAQ. This CDR3 is 16 amino acids long. The chain's CDR3 is CASSPYAGEGTDTQYF. Written as DNA, the CDR3 is TGTGCCAGCAGCCCGTATGCGGGAGAGGGCACAGATACGCAGTATTTT.

This chain links TRBV6-5 with TRBJ2-7; D may be TRBD2 (6 bases). V dropped 6 bases and J dropped 5 bases, with 17 bases sitting between them. The CDR3 has 14 residues. Germline CDR1 MNHEY, CDR2 SVGAGI. DNA for the CDR3: TGTGCCAGCAGACCCGTTCGTATAGCGGACGAGCAGTACTTC. Its protein is CASRPVRIADEQYF.

This chain uses TRBV29-1 with TRBJ2-3; no definite D call. Germline V gives CDR1 SQVTM, CDR2 ANQGSEA. The CDR3 totals 14 residues. Trimming left V 4 bases short and J 0 bases short, with 11 bases between. The CDR3 loop reads CSVGYISSTDTQYF. CDR3 coding DNA: TGCAGCGTTGGCTATATATCGAGCACAGATACGCAGTATTTT.

V gene TRBV7-2 combines with J gene TRBJ2-1; TRBD1 matches 12 bases. There are 18 residues in the CDR3. The V segment lost 5 bases and the J segment 8 bases; nucleotides outside the gene matches: 16. Germline V CDR1 and CDR2: SGHTA, FQGNSA. The CDR3 DNA is TGTGCCAGCAGCCGTCTTAGCCCCGGGACAGGGGGCGCGGATGAGCAGTTCTTC. Amino acids: CASSRLSPGTGGADEQFF. Full variable domain (outside the CDR3, taken from reference TRBV7-2 and TRBJ2-1): GAGVSQSPSNKVTEKGKDVELRCDPISGHTALYWYRQSLGQGLEFLIYFQGNSAPDKSGLPSDRFSAERTGGSVSTLTIQRTQQEDSAVYLCASSRLSPGTGGADEQFFGPGTRLTVL.

This clone has only one observation. This chain uses TRBV28 with TRBJ2-7, with TRBD2 as a possible D gene (5 bases). The V gene's germline CDR1 is MDHEN and CDR2 SYDVKM. Trimming left V 10 bases short and J 0 bases short, with 13 bases between. The length of the CDR3 is 13 residues. The CDR3 bases are TGTGCCATTGGACTGAGGAGCTCCTACGAGCAGTACTTC. Its protein product is CAIGLRSSYEQYF.

J is TRBJ2-5 and V is TRBV5-4; the match to TRBD1 covers 10 bases. The J call may be incorrect, as the DNA end agrees better with TRBJ2-7. The germline gives CDR1 SGHNT, CDR2 YYREEE (reference sequence). CDR3 length: 15 residues. CDR3 sequence reads: CASSLGTGGWIEQYF. The CDR3, as DNA: TGTGCCAGCAGCTTGGGGACAGGGGGTTGGATCGAGCAGTACTTC.

The chain has TRBV27 and TRBJ2-2, with 9 bases aligning to TRBD2. The CDR3 totals 15 residues. Per the germline V gene, CDR1 is MNHEY and CDR2 is SMNVEV (reference sequence). The V gene end was trimmed by 3 bases and the J gene end by 5 bases; junction bases not matched to a gene: 4. This chain's CDR3 is CASSLGTSRTGELFF. The CDR3 DNA is TGTGCCAGCAGTTTGGGGACTAGCAGGACCGGGGAGCTGTTTTTT.

The rearrangement uses TRBV27 and TRBJ2-1; 10 bases map to TRBD1. Germline V gene data show CDR1 as MNHEY and CDR2 as SMNVEV (reference sequence). Trimming removed 5 bases from V and 4 bases from J; junction bases left unmatched: 8. This CDR3 has 16 amino acids. The CDR3 region has the DNA TGTGCCAGCAGTACACGGGACAGGGGATTTTACAATGAGCAGTTCTTC. It is translated as CASSTRDRGFYNEQFF.

This CDR3 reads CASTPAGGLNGYTF. In DNA form, the CDR3 reads TGTGCCAGCACCCCGGCTGGGGGCTTGAACGGCTACACCTTC. The rearrangement links TRBV27 to TRBJ1-2; maybe TRBD1 (6 bases). Germline CDR1 is MNHEY and CDR2 is SMNVEV (reference sequence). V was shortened by 7 bases and J by 8 bases, with 20 bases between the two germline ends. CDR3 length: 14 residues.

The chain employs TRBV5-6 and TRBJ1-1; D not resolved. The CDR3 extends over 13 amino acids. Germline lookup yields CDR1 SGHDT and CDR2 YYEEEE. V was trimmed by 4 bases and J by 1 base, leaving 8 bases between them. The CDR3, as DNA: TGTGCCAGCAGCGCGACATCGAACACTGAAGCTTTCTTT. It encodes CASSATSNTEAFF.

The V call is TRBV5-1, the J call TRBJ2-1, with 7 nucleotides matching TRBD2. Germline V lookup: CDR1 SGHRS, CDR2 YFSETQ. J gave up 5 bases and V 2 bases, and 10 bases lay outside the gene matches. This CDR3 comprises 16 residues. The CDR3 spells CASSLRGAGAHNEQFF. For the CDR3, the DNA is TGCGCCAGCAGCTTAAGAGGGGCGGGAGCCCACAATGAGCAGTTCTTC.

The rearrangement joins TRBV5-1 to TRBJ2-1, with 11 positions matching TRBD2. V lost 4 bases, J lost 10 bases, and 10 bases stayed unmatched. From germline, CDR1 is SGHRS and CDR2 YFSETQ. This CDR3 is 15 amino acids long. This chain's CDR3 is CASSPATPSGGEQFF. CDR3 nucleotide sequence: TGCGCCAGCAGCCCCGCCACCCCTAGCGGGGGGGAGCAGTTCTTC.

This clone was seen just once. The J gene is TRBJ1-4, the V gene TRBV21-1; TRBD1 is taken as the D call from the table, unchecked against the DNA. TRBV21-1 has pseudogene status. CDR3 length equals 18 residues. The DNA for the CDR3 is TGTGCCAGCAGCGCCGGAACAGGGGGAAGGGCTTTAGGTGAAAAACTGTTTTTT. It specifies CASSAGTGGRALGEKLFF.